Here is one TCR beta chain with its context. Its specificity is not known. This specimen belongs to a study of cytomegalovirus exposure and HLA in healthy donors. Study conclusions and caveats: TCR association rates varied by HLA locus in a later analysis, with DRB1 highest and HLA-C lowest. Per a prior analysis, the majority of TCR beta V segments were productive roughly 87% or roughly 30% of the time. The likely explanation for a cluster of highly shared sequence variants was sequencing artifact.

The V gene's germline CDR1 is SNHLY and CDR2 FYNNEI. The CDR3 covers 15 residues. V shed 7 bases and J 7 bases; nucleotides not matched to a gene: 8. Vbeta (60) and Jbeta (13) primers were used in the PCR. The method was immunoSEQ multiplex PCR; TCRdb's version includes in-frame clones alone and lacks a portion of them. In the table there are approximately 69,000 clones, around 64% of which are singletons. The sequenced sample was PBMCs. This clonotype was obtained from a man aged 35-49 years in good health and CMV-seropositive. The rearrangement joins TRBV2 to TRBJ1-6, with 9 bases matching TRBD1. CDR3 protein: CASKQTGTGNSPLHF. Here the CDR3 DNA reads TGTGCCAGCAAACAAACCGGGACAGGGAATTCACCCCTCCACTTT.